This record concerns one T cell receptor (beta chain) sequence. The method was immunoSEQ multiplex PCR; TCRdb's version includes in-frame clones alone and lacks a portion of them. The sample consists of 84,000 or so clones, about four fifths of them appearing once. Germline CDR1 and CDR2: LGHDT and YNNKEL (reference sequence). There are 16 residues in the CDR3. V shed 4 bases, J shed 4 bases, and the junction held 10 bases outside the gene matches. The sample is drawn from a study of blood T cell repertoires in COVID-19. This TCR came from a man aged 80 or over with active or convalescent COVID-19. Sample: peripheral blood. This chain joins TRBV3-1 (or the pseudogene TRBV3-2) and TRBJ1-5, with 7 bases matching TRBD1. The CDR3 here is CASSPGQGVGNQPQHF. DNA of the CDR3: TGTGCCAGCAGCCCGGGGCAGGGGGTCGGGAATCAGCCCCAGCATTTT.